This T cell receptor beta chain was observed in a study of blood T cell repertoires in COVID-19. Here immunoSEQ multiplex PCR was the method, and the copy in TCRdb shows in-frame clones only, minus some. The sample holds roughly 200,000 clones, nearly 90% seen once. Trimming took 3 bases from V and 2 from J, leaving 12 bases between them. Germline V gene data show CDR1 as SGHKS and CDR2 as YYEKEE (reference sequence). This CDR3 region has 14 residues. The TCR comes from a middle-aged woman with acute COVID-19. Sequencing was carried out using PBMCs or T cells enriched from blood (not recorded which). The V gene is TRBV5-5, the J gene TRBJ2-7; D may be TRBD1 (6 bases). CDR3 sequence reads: CASSSQQGPYEQYF. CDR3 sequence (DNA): TGTGCCAGCAGCTCCCAACAGGGTCCCTACGAGCAGTACTTC.